These T cell receptor beta chains were read from a single sample in a study of shared clonotypes between healthy human individuals. Repertoires were generated with immunoSEQ multiplex PCR, while TCRdb's copy carries only in-frame clones and drops some. The sample has under 2,000,000 clones, about 95% seen once; the top ten hold 1% to 1.5%. Sequencing was carried out using naive CD8+ T cells sorted from blood. Receptor source: a man aged 18 to 30 in good health. CDR3s include the opening cysteine and the closing phenylalanine or tryptophan. Fields, in order: V gene, clone size, J gene, CDR3 protein. Clone size, where shown, is once, few, many, or a class for clones that have expanded.

>TRBV6-1|-|TRBJ1-3
CASGTNSDSGNTIYF
>TRBV7-9|-|TRBJ2-1
CASSSQDRGFDEQFF
>TRBV19|-|TRBJ2-7
CASSMLAGSYEQYF
>TRBV14|-|TRBJ1-6
CASSPLDSNSPLHF
>TRBV27|-|TRBJ2-1
CASSRLGTSGNEQFF
>TRBV5-6|-|TRBJ1-3
CASSMFGVQRNTIYF
>TRBV7-9|-|TRBJ2-5
CASSLPWLGGETQYF
>TRBV7-2|-|TRBJ2-7
CASSPTSLAGASYEQYF
>TRBV6-5|-|TRBJ1-2
CASSYGREESYTF
>TRBV4-2|-|TRBJ1-1
CASSQDGRGGTEAFF
>TRBV6-5|-|TRBJ2-7
CASRGRSGDYEQYF
>TRBV2|-|TRBJ2-5
CASSGLGQGLSGTQYF
>TRBV4-1|-|TRBJ1-2
CASSQEERNYGYTF
>TRBV11-2|-|TRBJ2-2
CASSLFGVPGELFF
>TRBV5-1|-|TRBJ2-3
CASSAWTASTDTQYF
>TRBV4-2|-|TRBJ2-3
CASSSSAGGRTDTQYF
>TRBV30|-|TRBJ2-3
CAWSEGGSTDTQYF
>TRBV15|-|TRBJ2-7
CATSGDRVHEQYF
>TRBV5-5|-|TRBJ2-7
CASSLIRQDKQYF
>TRBV7-2|-|TRBJ2-5
CASSLVGSSGQETQYF
>TRBV5-4|-|TRBJ2-3
CASSLIAGDTQYF
>TRBV27|-|TRBJ2-7
CASSPHSAESSYEQYF
>TRBV27|few|TRBJ2-7
CASSLSSRGEQYF
>TRBV7-2|-|TRBJ2-7
CASSLVAGNEQYF
>TRBV5-1|-|TRBJ2-1
CASSLGRGQGSHEQFF
>TRBV7-9|-|TRBJ2-1
CASSTLAQGNEQFF
>TRBV7-2|-|TRBJ2-1
CASSSNGGSGNEQFF
>TRBV9|-|TRBJ2-7
CASSPPGGATGEQYF
>TRBV29-1|-|TRBJ2-5
CSVESGTETQYF
>TRBV19|-|TRBJ2-3
CASSQAGVSTDTQYF
>TRBV11-2|-|TRBJ2-7
CASSLAQGSSYEQYF
>TRBV4-1|-|TRBJ1-1
CASSQALTGFTEAFF
>TRBV6-1|-|TRBJ2-7
CASEVSGQGAYEQYF
>TRBV2|-|TRBJ2-5
CAKTHLLQETQYF
>TRBV4-3|-|TRBJ2-1
CASSHPTLAGGNNEQFF